What follows are 8 T cell receptor beta chains derived from one specimen sequenced in a study of blood T cell repertoires in COVID-19. Sequencing used immunoSEQ multiplex PCR; TCRdb keeps in-frame clones, though not all of them. The profile shows approximately 65,000 clones, 80% to 90% of them singletons. The sequencing input was peripheral blood. Receptor source: a man older than 75 with acute or convalescent COVID-19.

On this clone itself: The same CDR3 can be traced to other DNA sequences in this sample. V usage is TRBV6-5 and J usage is TRBJ1-1, with D possibly TRBD1 on 5 matching bases. Trimming shortened V by 0 bases and J by 4 bases, and 12 bases separated the two germline ends. Germline V CDR1 and CDR2: MNHEY, SVGAGI. CDR3 length: 15 amino acids. CDR3 nucleotide sequence: TGTGCCAGCAGTTACTCGATACAGGCAAGCACTGAAGCTTTCTTT. It is translated as CASSYSIQASTEAFF.

CDR3 residues: CASSLGGGTQETQYF. Written as DNA, the CDR3 is TGTGCCAGCAGCTTAGGCGGGGGCACCCAAGAGACCCAGTACTTC. The chain has TRBV11-3 and TRBJ2-5; weak D call: TRBD2 (7 bases). Trimming left V 1 base short and J 1 base short, with 10 bases between. CDR1 SGHNT and CDR2 YENEEA come from the germline V gene. CDR3 length equals 15 residues. Based on the CDR3 plus reference TRBV11-3 and TRBJ2-5, the full variable domain is EAGVVQSPRYKIIEKKQPVAFWCNPISGHNTLYWYLQNLGQGPELLIRYENEEAVDDSQLPKDRFSAERLKGVDSTLKIQPAELGDSAVYLCASSLGGGTQETQYFGPGTRLLVL.

The V and J genes are TRBV4-3 and TRBJ1-4; D is unresolved. Trimming took 4 bases from V and 0 from J, leaving 21 bases between them. Germline CDR1 LGHNA, CDR2 YSLEER. The CDR3 is 19 residues long. The CDR3 nucleotides are TGCGCCAGCAGCCCCCGCCTGGGGAGGAGACCTTCAACTAATGAAAAACTGTTTTTT. It encodes CASSPRLGRRPSTNEKLFF.

The V gene is TRBV11-1, the J gene TRBJ2-1; 8 nucleotides line up with TRBD2. The V and J ends lost 8 bases and 5 bases, in that order; junction bases with no gene match: 8. Germline loops: CDR1 SGHAT, CDR2 FQDESV (reference sequence). This CDR3 has 14 amino acids. CDR3 nucleotide sequence: TGTGCCAGCGGCGTAAGCGGGAGCAACAATGAGCAGTTCTTC. Translated, it gives CASGVSGSNNEQFF.

The rearrangement links TRBV29-1 to TRBJ1-4, with TRBD1 as a possible D gene (6 bases). Germline lookup yields CDR1 SQVTM and CDR2 ANQGSEA. V gave up 4 bases and J gave up 4 bases, with 10 bases separating them. This CDR3 contains 13 residues. This CDR3 reads CSVGPQGNEKLFF. In nucleotides, the CDR3 is TGCAGCGTTGGACCACAGGGTAATGAAAAACTGTTTTTT.

This clone was detected a few times. Other DNA sequences in the same sample also yield this CDR3. V gene TRBV9 combines with J gene TRBJ1-3; no clear D. The CDR3 is 12 residues long. Germline V CDR1 and CDR2: SGDLS, YYNGEE. Trimming took 5 bases from V and 3 from J, leaving 6 bases between them. The CDR3 DNA is TGTGCCAGCAGAGGAGTTGGAAACACCATATATTTT. Amino acids: CASRGVGNTIYF.

This clone was counted a single time. V is TRBV30 and J is TRBJ1-5, with TRBD1 matching 7 bases. V dropped 4 bases and J dropped 0; count of bases not matched to a gene: 9. The CDR3 is 16 residues long. From germline, CDR1 is GTSNPN and CDR2 SVGIG (reference sequence). The CDR3 nucleotides read TGTGCCTGGACGAGGGGACAGATTAATAGCAATCAGCCCCAGCATTTT. It encodes CAWTRGQINSNQPQHF.

This chain connects TRBV18 to TRBJ2-6; D gene ambiguous. Trimming left V 0 bases short and J 4 bases short, with 7 bases between. This CDR3 spans 15 amino acids. Per germline, CDR1 KGHSH and CDR2 LQKENI. CDR3 residues: CASSPPFSGANVLTF. DNA of the CDR3: TGTGCCAGCTCACCACCGTTCTCCGGGGCCAACGTCCTGACTTTC.